Shown below are 21 T cell receptor beta chains from a single sample sequenced in a study of beta chain features in type 1 diabetes. The whole isolated RNA underwent reverse transcription, so sequencing captured expressed TCRB transcripts. The data were produced by immunoSEQ multiplex PCR, yet TCRdb's version contains in-frame clones alone and is incomplete. The profile covers about 360,000 clones, with 10% to 15% appearing a single time and about 0.018% taken by the ten largest. The source material was naive CD4+ T cells from blood. These TCRs come from a man aged 18-30 years in good health.

This clone was seen more than once but under ten times. The chain employs TRBV4-3 and TRBJ2-7, with D possibly being TRBD1 (5 bases). The ends were cut back, 4 bases at V and 2 bases at J, with 15 bases in the middle. Germline lookup yields CDR1 LGHNA and CDR2 YSLEER. This CDR3 spans 15 amino acids. The CDR3 bases are TGCGCCAGCAGCCGCCGCTGGACATCGGCCTACGAGCAGTACTTC. Protein sequence: CASSRRWTSAYEQYF.

The V gene is TRBV29-1, the J gene TRBJ2-5, with 14 bases that match TRBD2. CDR1 and CDR2 (germline): SQVTM, ANQGSEA. The CDR3 loop spans 17 amino acids. Trimming removed 7 bases from V and 5 bases from J; junction bases left unmatched: 15. CDR3 DNA sequence: TGCAGCGCAACCGGGGGGGGACTAGCGGGAGAGGGGGAGACCCAGTACTTC. It codes for CSATGGGLAGEGETQYF.

V and J are TRBV19 and TRBJ2-3; D may be TRBD1 (6 bases). CDR1 is LNHDA, CDR2 SQIVND, per germline (reference sequence). The V gene lost 3 bases and the J gene lost 2 bases, with 12 bases spanning the gap. The CDR3 extends over 15 amino acids. CDR3 bases: TGTGCCAGTAGTATGGCCAGGGGTAACACAGATACGCAGTATTTT. Residues: CASSMARGNTDTQYF.

This clone was seen more than once but under ten times. The chain couples TRBV5-4 to TRBJ2-7, with D possibly being TRBD2 (6 bases). From germline, CDR1 is SGHNT and CDR2 YYREEE (reference sequence). There are 15 residues in the CDR3. The V end was cut by 4 bases, the J end by 2 bases, with 16 bases between. In DNA, the CDR3 is TGTGCCAGCAGCCCCGGAGGGACCAAACCCTACGAGCAGTACTTC. It translates to CASSPGGTKPYEQYF.

V gene TRBV4-2 combines with J gene TRBJ2-5; D might be TRBD1 (6 bases). The CDR3 loop spans 14 amino acids. Germline V gives CDR1 LGHNA, CDR2 YNFKEQ. The V gene lost 4 bases and the J gene lost 5 bases, with 14 bases spanning the gap. CDR3 in DNA: TGTGCCAGCAGCCGAGATCGACAGGCGGAGACCCAGTACTTC. Its protein is CASSRDRQAETQYF.

The J gene is TRBJ1-2, the V gene TRBV6-6; the match to TRBD1 covers 12 bases. Germline V lookup: CDR1 MNHNY, CDR2 SVGAGI (reference sequence). J gave up 5 bases and V 6 bases, and 10 bases lay outside the gene matches. CDR3 length: 16 residues. CDR3: CASSPLRDRGPYGYTF. CDR3 bases: TGTGCCAGCAGCCCGTTACGGGACAGGGGGCCTTATGGCTACACCTTC.

This clone was seen ten or more times. V usage is TRBV29-1 and J usage is TRBJ2-7, with D perhaps matching TRBD1 (6 bases). V shed 1 base and J shed 3 bases, with 10 bases lying between them. Germline V CDR1 and CDR2: SQVTM, ANQGSEA. The CDR3 consists of 13 residues. The DNA of the CDR3 is TGCAGCGTTGAAGCAGGGGCGGGCTACGAGCAGTACTTC. Amino acid sequence: CSVEAGAGYEQYF.

Only a few counts were recorded for this clone. This chain joins TRBV7-8 and TRBJ2-5; a weak D match, TRBD2 (6 bases). In germline, CDR1 is SGHVS, CDR2 FQNEAQ. Trimming took 4 bases from V and 5 from J, leaving 17 bases between them. The CDR3 runs to 15 residues. CDR3 DNA: TGTGCCAGCAGCTACGGGACTCCCCCGGTGGAGACCCAGTACTTC. This codes for CASSYGTPPVETQYF.

This clone was detected a few times. The chain links TRBV15 to TRBJ1-2; D gene uncertain. The ends were cut back, 8 bases at V and 6 bases at J, with 16 bases in the middle. This CDR3 comprises 13 residues. Germline loops: CDR1 LNHNV, CDR2 YYDKDF (reference sequence). The CDR3 protein is CATRTRMENGYTF. The CDR3 DNA sequence: TGTGCCACCCGGACTAGAATGGAGAATGGCTACACCTTC.

The chain employs TRBV6-6 and TRBJ1-5; 9 bases fit TRBD1. CDR1 and CDR2 from the germline V gene are MNHNY and SVGAGI (reference sequence). Trimming took 2 bases from V and 6 from J; bases not matched to a gene: 8. The length of the CDR3 is 16 residues. The CDR3 nucleotides are TGTGCCAGCAGTTACCGTGGGACAGGGCTGGGTCAGCCCCAGCATTTT. Residues: CASSYRGTGLGQPQHF.

The V gene is TRBV5-1, the J gene TRBJ2-7; 8 bases match TRBD1. J was trimmed by 0 bases and V by 5 bases; bases with no gene match: 10. This CDR3 is built from 16 residues. The germline CDR1 and CDR2 sequences are SGHRS and YFSETQ. The CDR3 protein is CASSSPDRDVSYEQYF. CDR3 coding DNA: TGCGCCAGCAGTTCCCCGGACAGGGACGTCTCCTACGAGCAGTACTTC.

This clone was seen a handful of times. This rearrangement joins TRBV7-7 to TRBJ2-3; no firm D call. Germline V gene lookup returns CDR1 SSHAT and CDR2 FNYEAQ (reference sequence). The length of the CDR3 is 13 residues. V was pared by 5 bases and J by 2 bases, with 8 bases between. CDR3 DNA: TGTGCCAGCAGCCCACAGAACACAGATACGCAGTATTTT. It specifies CASSPQNTDTQYF. Full variable domain (rest looked up from reference TRBV7-7 and TRBJ2-3): GAGVSQSPRYKVTKRGQDVTLRCDPISSHATLYWYQQALGQGPEFLTYFNYEAQPDKSGLPSDRFSAERPEGSISTLTIQRTEQRDSAMYRCASSPQNTDTQYFGPGTRLTVL.

The genes are TRBV7-9 and TRBJ1-5, with D perhaps matching TRBD1 (6 bases). V shed 8 bases and J shed 6 bases, with 14 bases lying between them. This CDR3 comprises 13 residues. CDR1 SEHNR and CDR2 FQNEAQ come from the germline V gene (reference sequence). The CDR3 is CASRGGRAQPQHF. The CDR3 region has the DNA TGTGCCAGCCGGGGGGGGCGGGCTCAGCCCCAGCATTTT.

The chain's CDR3 is CASSWHPGNNEQFF. CDR3 bases: TGTGCCAGCAGCTGGCACCCAGGGAATAATGAGCAGTTCTTC. This chain uses TRBV7-2 with TRBJ2-1; a weak D match, TRBD1 (5 bases). This CDR3 is built from 14 residues. V was cut by 4 bases and J by 7 bases, with 14 bases left in between. Germline V gene lookup returns CDR1 SGHTA and CDR2 FQGNSA.

The table lists this clone with a few counts. The chain employs TRBV12-5 and TRBJ1-2; D might be TRBD1 (5 bases). Deletions cut 6 bases from V and 5 bases from J, with 16 bases between. The germline gives CDR1 LGHNT, CDR2 FRNRAP. The CDR3 length is 14 residues. The CDR3 coding sequence is TGTGCTAGTGGACCCGGGACTTCCAGTTATGGCTACACCTTC. This translates into CASGPGTSSYGYTF.

The chain links TRBV6-5 to TRBJ1-2; 7 positions agree with TRBD1. This CDR3 is 12 amino acids long. The germline CDR1 and CDR2 sequences are MNHEY and SVGAGI. Losses at the gene ends were 6 bases for V and 8 bases for J; bases not matched to a gene: 6. CDR3 sequence reads: CASSWTGSGYTF. The CDR3 nucleotides read TGTGCCAGCAGCTGGACAGGCTCCGGCTACACCTTC.

This clone was seen at least ten times. The chain has TRBV4-3 and TRBJ2-1; 10 bases fit TRBD2. CDR1 is LGHNA and CDR2 is YSLEER in the germline V gene. J was trimmed by 7 bases and V by 3 bases; bases with no gene match: 12. The CDR3 runs 17 residues. The CDR3 DNA is TGCGCCAGCAGCCACTTTAGCGGGAGGACTGTTGGGAATGAGCAGTTCTTC. It yields the protein CASSHFSGRTVGNEQFF.

The rearrangement uses TRBV18 and TRBJ2-1; 9 bases agree with TRBD1. The CDR3 covers 15 residues. With V trimmed by 5 bases and J by 8 bases, 10 bases remained unmatched. CDR1 and CDR2 from the germline V gene are KGHSH and LQKENI. CDR3 protein: CASSFGQGPLHEQFF. The DNA of the CDR3 is TGTGCCAGCTCATTCGGACAGGGGCCTTTACATGAGCAGTTCTTC.

This clone turned up a few times. The rearrangement uses TRBV2 and TRBJ1-2; 10 positions match TRBD1. From germline, CDR1 is SNHLY and CDR2 FYNNEI. The CDR3 consists of 18 residues. The junction had 13 bases not matched to a gene; V was cut back by 4 bases and J by 2 bases. CDR3 protein: CASSGEVGQGDSNYGYTF. In DNA, the CDR3 is TGTGCCAGCAGTGGGGAAGTAGGACAGGGGGATTCCAACTATGGCTACACCTTC. The complete variable domain, with remaining parts taken from reference TRBV2 and TRBJ1-2, reads EPEVTQTPSHQVTQMGQEVILRCVPISNHLYFYWYRQILGQKVEFLVSFYNNEISEKSEIFDDQFSVERPDGSNFTLKIRSTKLEDSAMYFCASSGEVGQGDSNYGYTFGSGTRLTVV.

Only a few counts were recorded for this clone. This chain uses TRBV11-1 with TRBJ1-1; the D is unclear. Germline V gene lookup returns CDR1 SGHAT and CDR2 FQDESV (reference sequence). V lost 5 bases, J lost 8 bases, and 15 bases lay in between. The CDR3 runs 13 residues. For the CDR3, the DNA is TGTGCCAGCAGCCCCCCCAAGCGCATCGAAGCTTTCTTT. It is translated as CASSPPKRIEAFF.

The chain employs TRBV4-1 and TRBJ2-1; D not certain. The ends were cut back, 1 base at V and 7 bases at J, with 17 bases in the middle. The CDR3 totals 16 residues. Per the germline V gene, CDR1 is MGHRA and CDR2 is YSYEKL. The CDR3 DNA follows: TGCGCCAGCAGCCAAGTTTCGGCAGGCTACGTTAATGAGCAGTTCTTC. This codes for CASSQVSAGYVNEQFF.